A single sample is the source of the 22 T cell receptor beta chains below, sequenced in a study of cytomegalovirus exposure and HLA in healthy donors (dated by TCRdb to about 2017). Library construction relied on the immunoSEQ multiplex PCR assay. TCRdb retrieved this table from immuneACCESS and kept in-frame rearrangements only. Not all clones are present; in checked studies, unresolved V genes account for under half, and no reason is known for the remainder. The sample has about 63,000 clones on record, roughly nine tenths of them singletons. 0.95% to 1.5% of the sample goes to the ten largest clones. The sample taken for sequencing was PBMCs. These receptors originate from a woman in her late teens or twenties in good health and CMV-seronegative.

V gene TRBV7-8 combines with J gene TRBJ2-7; 10 positions match TRBD2. Germline V gene lookup returns CDR1 SGHVS and CDR2 FQNEAQ. This CDR3 is 16 amino acids long. Losses at the gene ends were 0 bases for V and 5 bases for J; bases not matched to a gene: 7. CDR3 region: CASSLASGGPLDEQYF. The CDR3 DNA reads TGTGCCAGCAGCTTAGCTAGCGGGGGGCCCCTCGACGAGCAGTACTTC. Supplemented by reference TRBV7-8 and TRBJ2-7, the full variable domain reads GAGVSQSPRYKVAKRGQDVALRCDPISGHVSLFWYQQALGQGPEFLTYFQNEAQLDKSGLPSDRFFAERPEGSVSTLKIQRTQQEDSAVYLCASSLASGGPLDEQYFGPGTRLTVT.

The chain carries TRBV2 and TRBJ2-7; D is uncertain. Per the germline V gene, CDR1 is SNHLY and CDR2 is FYNNEI. V was trimmed by 2 bases and J by 6 bases, leaving 17 bases between them. The CDR3 is 15 residues long. The CDR3 spells CASSESQQYLSEQYF. CDR3 nucleotide sequence: TGTGCCAGCAGTGAAAGTCAACAGTATTTGAGCGAGCAGTACTTC.

J is TRBJ2-3 and V is TRBV18; 7 positions match TRBD1. With V trimmed by 2 bases and J by 2 bases, 1 base remained unmatched. The CDR3 covers 14 residues. Germline-derived CDR1 and CDR2 are KGHSH and LQKENI. The CDR3 DNA follows: TGTGCCAGCTCACCAGGGACAGACACAGATACGCAGTATTTT. The encoded protein is CASSPGTDTDTQYF.

CDR3 residues: CASSSPGGVGELFF. The CDR3 DNA sequence: TGTGCCAGCAGCAGCCCAGGGGGAGTCGGGGAGCTGTTTTTT. The chain combines TRBV7-4 with TRBJ2-2, with 7 bases matching TRBD1. V shed 5 bases and J 7 bases; nucleotides not matched to a gene: 7. The CDR3 covers 14 residues. Germline V gene data show CDR1 as SGHVT and CDR2 as SQSDAQ.

This clone was seen a single time. The CDR3 loop is CASSRKLGSGNTIYF. CDR3 bases: TGTGCCAGCAGCAGAAAACTAGGTAGTGGAAACACCATATATTTT. The chain employs TRBV27 and TRBJ1-3; D unresolved. CDR3 length equals 15 residues. Trimming pared 6 bases from V and 3 bases from J, leaving 15 bases between. Per the germline V gene, CDR1 is MNHEY and CDR2 is SMNVEV (reference sequence).

This chain uses TRBV6-1 with TRBJ1-4; 10 nucleotides line up with TRBD1. V lost 0 bases, J lost 7 bases, and 2 bases stayed unmatched. Germline CDR1 is MNHNS and CDR2 is SASEGT. There are 15 residues in the CDR3. This chain's CDR3 is CASSEATGGVEKLFF. Written as DNA, the CDR3 is TGTGCCAGCAGTGAAGCGACAGGGGGCGTTGAAAAACTGTTTTTT.

The rearrangement joins TRBV28 to TRBJ2-2; the D is unclear. The CDR3 covers 16 residues. Germline CDR1 is MDHEN and CDR2 is SYDVKM. Trimming pared 3 bases from V and 0 bases from J, leaving 11 bases between. The chain's CDR3 is CASSFPLVTNTGELFF. In DNA form, the CDR3 reads TGTGCCAGCAGTTTCCCGCTAGTTACGAACACCGGGGAGCTGTTTTTT.

The genes are TRBV12-5 and TRBJ1-1; 9 bases match TRBD1. Germline CDR1 and CDR2: LGHNT and FRNRAP. This CDR3 is built from 15 residues. V gave up 2 bases and J gave up 2 bases; unmatched junction bases: 3. CDR3 sequence (DNA): TGTGCTAGTGGTTTGTGGACAGGGGAAAACACTGAAGCTTTCTTT. Amino acid sequence: CASGLWTGENTEAFF.

The CDR3 bases are TGTGCCAGCAGCCTATGGACAGGCGGCTACACCTTC. Translation: CASSLWTGGYTF. This chain joins TRBV5-6 and TRBJ1-2; the match to TRBD1 covers 7 bases. The CDR3 sequence is 12 residues long. Trimming removed 4 bases from V and 8 bases from J; junction bases left unmatched: 5. CDR1 is SGHDT, CDR2 YYEEEE, per germline. The full variable domain, its missing parts supplied by reference TRBV5-6 and TRBJ1-2, is DAGVTQSPTHLIKTRGQQVTLRCSPKSGHDTVSWYQQALGQGPQFIFQYYEEEERQRGNFPDRFSGHQFPNYSSELNVNALLLGDSALYLCASSLWTGGYTFGSGTRLTVV.

The rearrangement uses TRBV15 and TRBJ2-3, with TRBD2 matching over 7 bases. Germline V lookup: CDR1 LNHNV, CDR2 YYDKDF (reference sequence). The CDR3 has 15 amino acids. The V gene end was trimmed by 1 base and the J gene end by 3 bases; junction bases not matched to a gene: 4. Here the CDR3 DNA reads TGTGCCACCAGCAGAGGGACTAGTATAACAGATACGCAGTATTTT. Its translation is CATSRGTSITDTQYF.

The chain joins TRBV27 to TRBJ1-2; no clear D. The V gene's germline CDR1 is MNHEY and CDR2 SMNVEV (reference sequence). V gave up 5 bases and J gave up 3 bases, with 13 bases separating them. There are 14 residues in the CDR3. The CDR3 DNA reads TGTGCCAGCAGTCTGACACAGAAGGACTATGGCTACACCTTC. As protein: CASSLTQKDYGYTF.

The V call is TRBV28, the J call TRBJ1-2; no reliable D call. Trimming stripped 5 bases from V and 5 bases from J, with 9 bases between. Germline V lookup: CDR1 MDHEN, CDR2 SYDVKM. This CDR3 has 12 amino acids. The CDR3: CASSLDKYGYTF. For the CDR3, the DNA is TGTGCCAGCAGTCTCGACAAGTATGGCTACACCTTC.

The chain uses TRBV5-1 and TRBJ2-7; TRBD2 aligns across 9 bases. The CDR3 is made up of 14 amino acids. V was clipped by 5 bases and J by 4 bases; unmatched bases: 7. Per the germline V gene, CDR1 is SGHRS and CDR2 is YFSETQ. The CDR3 region is CASRGLAGVYEQYF. The CDR3 DNA follows: TGCGCCAGCAGGGGATTAGCGGGAGTATACGAGCAGTACTTC.

The chain has TRBV25-1 and TRBJ1-3, with D hard to call. CDR1 MGHDK and CDR2 SYGVNS come from the germline V gene. The CDR3 sequence is 15 residues long. V lost 2 bases and J 3 bases, leaving 11 bases between the germline ends. Here the CDR3 DNA reads TGTGCCAGCAGTGAACACGGGTCGAGTGGAAACACCATATATTTT. This gives the protein CASSEHGSSGNTIYF.

The V call is TRBV2, the J call TRBJ2-3, with D unclear. This CDR3 spans 12 amino acids. The V and J ends lost 5 bases and 2 bases respectively, with 5 bases between them. CDR1 and CDR2 (germline): SNHLY, FYNNEI. CDR3 sequence: CASSLITDTQYF. CDR3 in DNA: TGTGCCAGCAGTCTTATCACAGATACGCAGTATTTT. The full variable domain, rest sourced from reference TRBV2 and TRBJ2-3, is EPEVTQTPSHQVTQMGQEVILRCVPISNHLYFYWYRQILGQKVEFLVSFYNNEISEKSEIFDDQFSVERPDGSNFTLKIRSTKLEDSAMYFCASSLITDTQYFGPGTRLTVL.

The chain is built from TRBV7-9 and TRBJ1-1; D might be TRBD1 (5 bases). The CDR3 consists of 14 residues. Germline assignment: CDR1 SEHNR and CDR2 FQNEAQ (reference sequence). V gave up 5 bases and J gave up 1 base, with 11 bases separating them. The chain's CDR3 is CASSRGTGNTEAFF. The CDR3 DNA sequence: TGTGCCAGCAGCCGGGGGACGGGGAACACTGAAGCTTTCTTT.

As regards this clone: This CDR3 is also generated by other DNA sequences in the sample. V gene TRBV27 combines with J gene TRBJ1-2; D may be TRBD1 (6 bases). Trimming took off 5 bases at V and 6 bases at J, with 22 bases between the two ends. The length of the CDR3 is 16 residues. CDR1 is MNHEY and CDR2 is SMNVEV in the germline V gene (reference sequence). The CDR3 DNA sequence: TGTGCCAGCAGTCGCAAGGGGGTACAGGGCGTCGATGGCTACACCTTC. Protein product: CASSRKGVQGVDGYTF.

The chain recombines TRBV6-1 with TRBJ2-2; a weak D match, TRBD2 (7 bases). In germline, CDR1 is MNHNS, CDR2 SASEGT. The CDR3 totals 14 residues. Trimming removed 0 bases at V and 6 bases at J, with 8 bases between. In nucleotides, the CDR3 is TGTGCCAGCAGTGAAGCGGGGGGGCCCGGGGAGCTGTTTTTT. Translating it yields CASSEAGGPGELFF.

The chain couples TRBV5-8 to TRBJ2-2; 8 bases are a match to TRBD2. The J segment lost 2 bases and the V segment lost 5 bases, leaving 14 bases of the junction unmatched. CDR1 SGHTS and CDR2 YDEGEE come from the germline V gene. The CDR3 consists of 18 residues. The CDR3 reads CASSKGLGVPLNTGELFF. CDR3 coding DNA: TGTGCCAGCAGTAAGGGACTAGGGGTCCCCTTAAACACCGGGGAGCTGTTTTTT.

The V and J genes are TRBV13 and TRBJ2-2; TRBD2 matches at 12 bases. Looked up from germline, CDR1 is PRHDT and CDR2 is FYEKMQ (reference sequence). The CDR3 loop spans 16 amino acids. Losses at the gene ends were 4 bases for V and 3 bases for J; bases not matched to a gene: 3. CDR3 loop: CASSSWTSGDTGELFF. The CDR3 DNA sequence: TGTGCCAGCAGCTCCTGGACTAGCGGGGACACCGGGGAGCTGTTTTTT.

This clone was seen just once. V gene TRBV7-6 combines with J gene TRBJ1-4; no reliable D call. The CDR3 has 16 amino acids. Germline CDR1 reads SGHVS; CDR2 reads FNYEAQ. Trimming left V 4 bases short and J 5 bases short, with 17 bases between. The CDR3 region is CASSWGNSGRNEKLFF. Here the CDR3 DNA reads TGTGCCAGCAGCTGGGGTAACAGCGGGAGGAATGAAAAACTGTTTTTT.

The V gene is TRBV6-1, the J gene TRBJ2-3, with a possible D match to TRBD1 (6 bases). CDR3 length equals 14 residues. Per the germline V gene, CDR1 is MNHNS and CDR2 is SASEGT. V shed 5 bases and J shed 2 bases, with 11 bases lying between them. The CDR3 DNA reads as TGTGCCAGCAGTTTCCAGGGGCCCACAGATACGCAGTATTTT. Its protein is CASSFQGPTDTQYF.